The 20 T cell receptor beta chains below were found in one sample sequenced in a study of T-cell memory formation after mild COVID-19. MiXCR was run by TCRdb on the 5' RACE reads, yielding one entry per CDR3 protein. This table has roughly 310,000 distinct CDR3 sequences, about a sixth appearing once. Sequences were obtained from PBMCs or a T cell subset sorted from them (not recorded which). The source of these receptors is a man between 18 and 29 years old who had mild COVID-19 (a few samples of this study predate the infection). Cell type and time point are not known.

On this clonotype: Sequence at one end of the junction differs from germline and may be a read error. The V and J genes are TRBV20-1 and TRBJ2-4; no definite D call. The germline gives CDR1 DFQATT, CDR2 SNEGSKA (reference sequence). The CDR3 totals 13 residues. The CDR3 loop is CSVRTLAKNIQYF. The CDR3 DNA sequence: TGCAGTGTTAGAACCTTAGCCAAAAACATTCAGTACTTC.

The chain is built from TRBV12-3 or TRBV12-4 and TRBJ2-5, with TRBD2 matching over 9 bases. With 2 bases clipped from V and 3 bases from J, the junction kept 7 bases outside the gene matches. The CDR3 extends over 16 amino acids. The CDR3 nucleotides read TGTGCCAGCAGTTTACCAGCGGGGGGATTCAAAGAGACCCAGTACTTC. This codes for CASSLPAGGFKETQYF.

This clonotype was found a few times. This sequence joins TRBV12-3 or TRBV12-4 and TRBJ2-2, with 10 bases matching TRBD2. V gave up 6 bases and J gave up 3 bases; unmatched junction bases: 10. The CDR3 extends over 17 amino acids. The CDR3 reads CASSPFTSGTYTGELFF. The CDR3 region has the DNA TGTGCCAGCAGCCCCTTTACTAGCGGGACCTACACCGGGGAGCTGTTTTTT.

The rearrangement uses TRBV19 and TRBJ2-1; weak D call: TRBD2 (5 bases). The germline CDR1 and CDR2 sequences are LNHDA and SQIVND (reference sequence). Trimming pared 6 bases from V and 7 bases from J, leaving 13 bases between. The CDR3 sequence is 13 residues long. CDR3 residues: CASSGLQRNEQFF. The DNA for the CDR3 is TGTGCCAGTAGCGGGCTTCAGCGGAATGAGCAGTTCTTC.

This chain links TRBV29-1 with TRBJ2-2; the D gene is possibly TRBD1 (6 bases). The CDR3 loop spans 14 amino acids. Trimming stripped 8 bases from V and 0 bases from J, with 13 bases between. Germline values: CDR1 SQVTM, CDR2 ANQGSEA. The CDR3 DNA follows: TGCAGCATCCTACAGGGATCGAACACCGGGGAGCTGTTTTTT. This encodes CSILQGSNTGELFF.

This clonotype appeared a few times. The rearrangement joins TRBV6-5 to TRBJ2-1; TRBD1 aligns across 9 bases. CDR3 length equals 13 residues. Germline trimming cut 11 bases from V and 8 bases from J; bases unmatched to any gene: 10. CDR1 is MNHEY and CDR2 is SVGAGI in the germline V gene. CDR3 amino acids: CAATGTGLDEQFF. Written as DNA, the CDR3 is TGTGCCGCTACCGGGACAGGGTTAGATGAGCAGTTCTTC.

The chain links TRBV4-2 to TRBJ2-5; 11 bases are a match to TRBD2. The germline CDR1 and CDR2 sequences are LGHNA and YNFKEQ. The CDR3 has 17 amino acids. Germline trimming cut 1 base from V and 2 bases from J; bases unmatched to any gene: 6. DNA of the CDR3: TGTGCCAGCAGCCAAGCCTCCCTAGCGGGGGGTCAAGAGACCCAGTACTTC. Amino acid sequence: CASSQASLAGGQETQYF.

The CDR3, as DNA: TGTGCCAGCAGCCCCGTGAGGGGGACCGCTGTTTACGAGCAGTACGTC. This sequence encodes CASSPVRGTAVYEQYV. The chain joins TRBV28 to TRBJ2-7, with D possibly matching TRBD1 (6 bases). V lost 6 bases and J lost 4, with 22 bases in between. The CDR3 totals 16 residues. In germline, CDR1 is MDHEN, CDR2 SYDVKM.

This clonotype was observed a handful of times. The V call is TRBV10-3, the J call TRBJ2-1; D is undetermined. V lost 6 bases and J 3 bases, leaving 6 bases between the germline ends. The V gene's germline CDR1 is ENHRY and CDR2 SYGVKD. The CDR3 runs to 12 residues. The CDR3 DNA sequence: TGTGCCATCAGGACCCACTACAATGAGCAGTTCTTC. Translating gives CAIRTHYNEQFF.

The rearrangement uses TRBV20-1 and TRBJ1-1; 7 nucleotides line up with TRBD1. The CDR3 runs to 15 residues. Unmatched junction bases numbered 6, after V lost 2 bases and J lost 0 bases. The germline gives CDR1 DFQATT, CDR2 SNEGSKA (reference sequence). CDR3 protein: CSARSRDRMNTEAFF. DNA for the CDR3: TGCAGTGCTAGATCACGGGACAGAATGAACACTGAAGCTTTCTTT.

CDR3 region: CASSLTGGAGQPQHF. CDR3 in DNA: TGTGCCAGCAGCCTCACAGGGGGCGCGGGTCAGCCCCAGCATTTT. The J gene is TRBJ1-5, the V gene TRBV7-2; TRBD1 agrees at 9 bases. Germline V gene sequence: CDR1 SGHTA, CDR2 FQGNSA. This CDR3 has 15 residues. The J segment lost 6 bases and the V segment lost 5 bases, leaving 8 bases of the junction unmatched.

There are a few counts of this clonotype. The V and J genes are TRBV5-1 and TRBJ2-1; 9 bases match TRBD1. The CDR3 has 15 residues. V lost 4 bases, J lost 2 bases, and 4 bases stayed unmatched. CDR1 is SGHRS, CDR2 YFSETQ, per germline. In DNA, the CDR3 is TGCGCCAGCAGCCAACACAGGGGGCCCTACAATGAGCAGTTCTTC. Its protein is CASSQHRGPYNEQFF. Supplemented by reference TRBV5-1 and TRBJ2-1, the full variable domain reads KAGVTQTPRYLIKTRGQQVTLSCSPISGHRSVSWYQQTPGQGLQFLFEYFSETQRNKGNFPGRFSGRQFSNSRSEMNVSTLELGDSALYLCASSQHRGPYNEQFFGPGTRLTVL.

The chain has TRBV5-1 and TRBJ1-6, with 9 bases identical to TRBD1. The CDR3 has 15 residues. V was pared by 0 bases and J by 10 bases, with 5 bases of the junction left unmatched. Germline values: CDR1 SGHRS, CDR2 YFSETQ. The chain's CDR3 is CASSLGGQGRSPLHF. The CDR3 DNA follows: TGCGCCAGCAGCTTGGGGGGACAGGGACGATCACCCCTCCACTTT.

This clonotype was found a few times. The chain carries TRBV13 and TRBJ1-6; D remains unclear. Per germline, CDR1 PRHDT and CDR2 FYEKMQ (reference sequence). The CDR3 runs to 16 residues. V dropped 1 base and J dropped 7 bases, with 14 bases sitting between them. CDR3 sequence reads: CASSLVRLRRNSPLHF. The CDR3 coding sequence is TGTGCCAGCAGCTTAGTCCGGCTCCGTAGGAATTCACCCCTCCACTTT. Looking up the rest from reference TRBV13 and TRBJ1-6 gives the full variable domain: AAGVIQSPRHLIKEKRETATLKCYPIPRHDTVYWYQQGPGQDPQFLISFYEKMQSDKGSIPDRFSAQQFSDYHSELNMSSLELGDSALYFCASSLVRLRRNSPLHFGNGTRLTVT.

This clonotype appeared a few times. V usage is TRBV2 and J usage is TRBJ2-5, with D perhaps TRBD2 (6 bases). CDR1 is SNHLY and CDR2 is FYNNEI in the germline V gene. V was shortened by 5 bases and J by 1 base, with 8 bases between the two germline ends. The CDR3 spans 13 residues. The CDR3 nucleotides are TGTGCCAGCAGTAAGGAGGGCCAAGAGACCCAGTACTTC. This codes for CASSKEGQETQYF.

In its sample, this clonotype was seen a few times. The V and J genes are TRBV19 and TRBJ1-1; no firm D call. Trimming shortened V by 5 bases and J by 0 bases, and 10 bases separated the two germline ends. The CDR3 consists of 14 residues. The germline gives CDR1 LNHDA, CDR2 SQIVND (reference sequence). CDR3 region: CASSQRHLNTEAFF. CDR3 DNA sequence: TGTGCCAGTAGTCAGAGGCACCTGAACACTGAAGCTTTCTTT.

This chain connects TRBV14 to TRBJ2-3; D is ambiguous. The CDR3 runs 16 residues. Germline assignment: CDR1 SGHDN and CDR2 FVKESK. The ends were cut back, 0 bases at V and 8 bases at J, with 18 bases in the middle. The DNA for the CDR3 is TGTGCCAGCAGCCAAGATACCCCCGAGGCCGGCCGTACGCAGTATTTT. Its protein is CASSQDTPEAGRTQYF.

This chain joins TRBV5-1 and TRBJ2-3; 9 nucleotides line up with TRBD2. This CDR3 comprises 15 residues. J gave up 8 bases and V 2 bases, and 9 bases lay outside the gene matches. Per germline, CDR1 SGHRS and CDR2 YFSETQ. The CDR3 sequence is CASSFIAGDFGTQYF. The CDR3 nucleotides read TGCGCCAGCAGCTTCATAGCGGGGGACTTCGGTACGCAGTATTTT.

This chain joins TRBV5-4 and TRBJ1-1; perhaps TRBD1 as D (6 bases). V was pared by 4 bases and J by 2 bases, with 18 bases between. Germline V gene sequence: CDR1 SGHNT, CDR2 YYREEE (reference sequence). This CDR3 has 16 amino acids. In DNA form, the CDR3 reads TGTGCCAGCAGCGCGGGCGGGGCCAGGGGAAACACTGAAGCTTTCTTT. The encoded protein is CASSAGGARGNTEAFF. Combining the CDR3 with reference TRBV5-4 and TRBJ1-1 gives the whole variable domain ETGVTQSPTHLIKTRGQQVTLRCSSQSGHNTVSWYQQALGQGPQFIFQYYREEENGRGNFPPRFSGLQFPNYSSELNVNALELDDSALYLCASSAGGARGNTEAFFGQGTRLTVV.

V is TRBV6-6 and J is TRBJ2-5; 10 bases are shared with TRBD1. The CDR3 contains 15 residues. CDR1 and CDR2 (germline): MNHNY, SVGAGI (reference sequence). Germline trimming cut 5 bases from V and 5 bases from J; bases unmatched to any gene: 8. The CDR3 sequence is CASSHRDRGEETQYF. The DNA for the CDR3 is TGTGCCAGCAGTCACCGGGACAGGGGAGAGGAGACCCAGTACTTC.